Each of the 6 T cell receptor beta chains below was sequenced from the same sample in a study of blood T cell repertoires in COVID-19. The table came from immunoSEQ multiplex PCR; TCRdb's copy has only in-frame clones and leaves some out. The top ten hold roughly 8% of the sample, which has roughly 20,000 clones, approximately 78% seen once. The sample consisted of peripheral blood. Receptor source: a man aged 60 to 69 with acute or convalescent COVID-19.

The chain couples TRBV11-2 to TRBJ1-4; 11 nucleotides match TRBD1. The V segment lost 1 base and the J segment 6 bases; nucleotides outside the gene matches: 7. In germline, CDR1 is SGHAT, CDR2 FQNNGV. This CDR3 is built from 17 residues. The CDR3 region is CASSLGTGGVEHEKLFF. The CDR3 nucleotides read TGTGCCAGCAGCTTAGGGACAGGGGGCGTCGAACATGAAAAACTGTTTTTT.

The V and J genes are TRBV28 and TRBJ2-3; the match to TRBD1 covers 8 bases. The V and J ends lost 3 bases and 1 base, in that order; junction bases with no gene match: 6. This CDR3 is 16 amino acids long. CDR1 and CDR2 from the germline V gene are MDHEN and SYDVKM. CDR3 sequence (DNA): TGTGCCAGCAGTTTCCTCGACAGGGGAGGCACAGATACGCAGTATTTT. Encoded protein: CASSFLDRGGTDTQYF.

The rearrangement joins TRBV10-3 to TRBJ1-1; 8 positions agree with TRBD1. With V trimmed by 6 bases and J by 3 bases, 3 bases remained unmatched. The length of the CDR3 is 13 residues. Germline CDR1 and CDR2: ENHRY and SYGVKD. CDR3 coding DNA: TGTGCCATCAGCAGGGGGCAGGACACTGAAGCTTTCTTT. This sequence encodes CAISRGQDTEAFF.

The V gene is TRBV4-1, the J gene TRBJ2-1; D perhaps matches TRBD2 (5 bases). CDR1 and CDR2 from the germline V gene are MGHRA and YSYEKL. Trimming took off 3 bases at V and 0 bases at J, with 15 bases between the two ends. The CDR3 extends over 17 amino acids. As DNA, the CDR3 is TGCGCCAGCAGCCAGAAGGGTTTGGGGAGCTCCTACAATGAGCAGTTCTTC. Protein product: CASSQKGLGSSYNEQFF.

The CDR3 DNA reads as TGTGCCAGCGGAATTAGTCGGGAACACGAGCAGTACTTC. Its protein is CASGISREHEQYF. The V gene is TRBV28, the J gene TRBJ2-7; possible D gene TRBD2, 5 bases. Germline V CDR1 and CDR2: MDHEN, SYDVKM. The CDR3 runs to 13 residues. V was cut by 8 bases and J by 5 bases, with 16 bases left in between.

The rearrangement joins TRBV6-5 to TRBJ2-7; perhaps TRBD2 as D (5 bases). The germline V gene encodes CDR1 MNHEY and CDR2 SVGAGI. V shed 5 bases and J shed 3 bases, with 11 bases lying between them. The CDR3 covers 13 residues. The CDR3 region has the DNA TGTGCCAGCAGTCCGCGCGGGCACTACGAGCAGTACTTC. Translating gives CASSPRGHYEQYF.